Presented here are 3 T cell receptor beta chains from one specimen sequenced in a study of cytomegalovirus exposure and HLA in healthy donors. PCR employed 60 Vbeta and 13 Jbeta primers. Some clones are missing from TCRdb's copy, which holds only in-frame ones; the method was immunoSEQ multiplex PCR. The table has more than 150,000 clones, about four fifths seen once. Sequencing was done on a sample of PBMCs. The receptors derive from a woman in her forties or fifties in good health and CMV-seropositive.

The rearrangement links TRBV18 to TRBJ2-7; 10 nucleotides align to TRBD2. The junction had 2 bases not matched to a gene; V was cut back by 6 bases and J by 0 bases. CDR1 is KGHSH and CDR2 is LQKENI in the germline V gene. The CDR3 totals 14 residues. The CDR3 loop is CASSPSGSSYEQYF. In DNA, the CDR3 is TGTGCCAGCTCCCCTAGCGGGAGCTCCTACGAGCAGTACTTC.

The chain carries TRBV27 and TRBJ2-1; the D is unclear. Germline-derived CDR1 and CDR2 are MNHEY and SMNVEV (reference sequence). The ends were cut back, 5 bases at V and 4 bases at J, with 9 bases in the middle. CDR3 size: 13 residues. The CDR3 region has the DNA TGTGCCAGCAGTGCGAGCCTGTACAATGAGCAGTTCTTC. This codes for CASSASLYNEQFF.

This clone has only one observation. V is TRBV5-1 and J is TRBJ2-5; D may be TRBD2 (6 bases). The J call may be mistaken, given a closer DNA end match to TRBJ2-7. Germline V CDR1 and CDR2: SGHRS, YFSETQ. CDR3 length: 14 amino acids. The CDR3: CASSFGGVPYEQYF. CDR3 sequence (DNA): TGCGCCAGCAGCTTCGGCGGGGTTCCCTACGAGCAGTACTTC.